This TCR beta chain was documented in a study of CD8+ T cells in alopecia areata. Regarding the study as a whole: Under tofacitinib, numerous expanded lesional clonotypes remained detectable in scalp and blood.

Treatment denoted: oral pan-JAK inhibitor, 5-10 mg twice daily. Collected material from alopecia areata patients comprised lesional scalp punch biopsies and peripheral blood. A word on this clone: Its antigen is currently unknown.

Extraction and reverse transcription of RNA yielded cDNA as the sequencing template. Using immunoSEQ multiplex PCR, the repertoire was profiled, and TCRdb retains in-frame clones only, with some absent. Seen here are 4,800 or so clones, 80% to 95% observed once, and the top ten hold 19%. Source: skin, taken at week 4, from a patient treated with tofacitinib. This sequence originates from a human donor with alopecia areata.

Written as DNA, the CDR3 is TGTGCCAGCAGCTCGAAACAGGAGACTAATGAAAAACTGTTTTTT. Encoded protein: CASSSKQETNEKLFF. V is TRBV5-4 and J is TRBJ1-4; D is perhaps TRBD1 (5 bases). Germline assignment: CDR1 SGHNT and CDR2 YYREEE (reference sequence). The CDR3 has 15 residues. Trimming left V 3 bases short and J 2 bases short, with 11 bases between.